These T cell receptor beta chains were read from a single sample in a study of metastatic and nonmetastatic thyroid tumors. TCRdb ran MiXCR on the PCR reads. The sample lists 30,000 to 35,000 clones, approximately 16% occurring once. Sequenced input: blood. All receptors come from a male donor with papillary thyroid cancer or a benign thyroid nodule (not recorded which). Some clones in this sample may be carry-over from other donors' samples. Both conserved end residues are part of each CDR3. D genes are given only for firm matches. Where a row states a size, it is once, few, many or the class of an expanded clone; other rows omit it.

J	D	size	V	CDR3	DNA
TRBJ2-3	TRBD2	many	TRBV12-5	CASGLGLAGGTDTQYF	TGTGCTAGTGGTTTGGGACTAGCGGGAGGCACAGATACGCAGTATTTT
TRBJ1-5	NA	few	TRBV6-9	CAMGLSNQPQHF	TGCGCCATGGGACTGAGCAATCAGCCCCAGCATTTT
TRBJ1-5	NA	many	TRBV27	CASSFEINQPQHF	TGTGCCAGCAGTTTTGAGATAAATCAGCCCCAGCATTTT
TRBJ1-6	TRBD1	NA	TRBV9	CASSEGQSYAPLHF	TGTGCCAGCAGCGAGGGACAGTCATATGCACCCCTCCACTTT
TRBJ2-3	TRBD2	NA	TRBV10-3	CAISEGLASSTVTLYF	TGTGCCATCAGTGAGGGACTAGCTTCGAGCACAGTTACGCTGTATTTT
TRBJ2-7	TRBD2	NA	TRBV6-2/TRBV6-3	CASSRTSGRYEQYF	TGTGCCAGCAGCCGGACTAGCGGGAGGTACGAGCAGTACTTC
TRBJ2-5	NA	many	TRBV4-1	CASSRGVLQETQYF	TGCGCCAGCAGCCGGGGGGTCCTCCAAGAGACCCAGTACTTC
TRBJ2-5	TRBD1	many	TRBV7-9	CASSRRTGEETQYF	TGTGCCAGCAGCCGAAGGACAGGGGAAGAGACCCAGTACTTC
TRBJ1-5	NA	many	TRBV5-1	CASSLGRNQPQHF	TGCGCCAGCAGCTTGGGGCGGAATCAGCCCCAGCATTTT
TRBJ1-5	TRBD1	few	TRBV12-3/TRBV12-4	CASSFPGGNQTQHF	TGTGCCAGCAGTTTCCCAGGGGGGAATCAGACCCAGCACTTT
TRBJ1-6	NA	many	TRBV30	CAWSVRTMRSPLHF	TGTGCCTGGAGTGTCAGAACGATGAGGTCACCCCTCCACTTT
TRBJ1-2	TRBD1	medium-sized	TRBV19	CASSRQGEAYGYTF	TGTGCCAGTAGTAGACAGGGAGAGGCCTATGGCTACACCTTC
TRBJ2-1	TRBD2	NA	TRBV28	CASSLWAPGSGSSYNEQFF	TGTGCCAGCAGTTTATGGGCTCCGGGGAGCGGGAGCTCCTACAATGAGCAGTTCTTC
TRBJ2-7	NA	many	TRBV11-1	CASSPEGGRAYYEQYF	TGTGCCAGCAGCCCCGAAGGGGGGCGGGCTTACTACGAGCAGTACTTC
TRBJ2-6	NA	NA	TRBV15	CATSRDMLPWANVLTF	TGTGCCACCAGCAGGGACATGCTCCCTTGGGCCAACGTCCTGACTTTC
TRBJ2-1	NA	many	TRBV6-1	CASRGGDSYNEQFF	TGTGCCAGCAGAGGAGGGGACTCCTACAATGAGCAGTTCTTC
TRBJ2-2	NA	many	TRBV7-6	CASSFLTGELFF	TGTGCCAGCAGCTTCCTCACCGGGGAGCTGTTTTTT
TRBJ2-1	TRBD2	many	TRBV5-1	CASSLDSGSPYNEQFF	TGCGCCAGCAGCTTGGATAGCGGGAGTCCCTACAATGAGCAGTTCTTC
TRBJ1-2	NA	few	TRBV28	CASSLDTKYGYTF	TGTGCCAGCAGTTTGGACACTAAATATGGTTACACCTTC
TRBJ1-2	NA	many	TRBV29-1	CSVEDRGRGGYGYTF	TGCAGCGTTGAAGATCGGGGCAGGGGAGGATATGGCTACACCTTC
TRBJ1-2	NA	many	TRBV20-1	CTGKVDGARGYTF	TGCACTGGCAAGGTAGATGGGGCTCGTGGCTACACCTTC
TRBJ2-3	NA	NA	TRBV5-1	CASGLRRTDTQYF	TGCGCCAGTGGACTCCGCCGCACAGATACGCAGTATTTT
TRBJ2-7	NA	few	TRBV19	CVSTGWGSYEQYF	TGTGTCAGTACCGGGTGGGGATCCTATGAGCAGTACTTC
TRBJ2-5	NA	many	TRBV29-1	CSVPGGSMWETQYF	TGCAGCGTCCCCGGGGGTTCAATGTGGGAGACCCAGTACTTC
TRBJ2-7	NA	many	TRBV19	CASSIALRQGLAGYSYEQYF	TGTGCCAGTAGTATAGCTCTCCGACAGGGCCTAGCGGGTTACTCCTACGAGCAGTACTTC
TRBJ1-3	NA	many	TRBV27	CASSFRGEPLRNTIYF	TGTGCCAGCAGTTTTCGGGGGGAACCCCTGAGAAACACCATATATTTT
TRBJ1-6	NA	many	TRBV20-1	CSAPARAPDNSPLHF	TGCAGTGCTCCCGCCCGGGCCCCGGATAATTCACCCCTCCACTTT
TRBJ2-7	TRBD1	many	TRBV7-2	CASSHSTGGSYEQYF	TGTGCCAGCAGCCATTCGACAGGGGGCTCCTACGAGCAGTACTTC
TRBJ2-1	TRBD2	many	TRBV6-2/TRBV6-3	CASSSSIGTSGRGEQFF	TGTGCCAGCAGTTCCTCCATCGGGACTAGCGGGAGAGGTGAGCAGTTCTTC
TRBJ2-2	NA	many	TRBV28	CASSLYGGGKGTGELFF	TGTGCCAGCAGTTTATACGGGGGCGGGAAAGGCACCGGGGAGCTGTTTTTT
TRBJ2-6	TRBD1	NA	TRBV4-2	CASSPGTGAISGANVLTF	TGTGCCAGCAGTCCTGGGACAGGGGCGATCTCTGGGGCCAACGTCCTGACTTTC
TRBJ1-5	NA	many	TRBV15	CATSVGNQPQHF	TGTGCCACCTCCGTCGGCAATCAGCCCCAGCATTTT
TRBJ2-5	NA	many	TRBV24-1	CATSGPTYPETQYF	TGTGCCACCAGTGGTCCCACCTACCCGGAGACCCAGTACTTC
TRBJ1-1	NA	many	TRBV6-2/TRBV6-3	CASSYSTLGDTEAFF	TGTGCCAGCAGTTACTCGACTCTGGGGGACACTGAAGCTTTCTTT
TRBJ2-3	NA	few	TRBV2	CASSGLGDVTDTQYF	TGTGCCAGCAGTGGCCTCGGTGACGTTACAGATACGCAGTATTTT
TRBJ1-2	NA	few	TRBV12-3/TRBV12-4	CASSRFSPTGSRCGYTF	TGTGCCAGCAGTCGTTTCAGCCCCACAGGTTCCCGGTGTGGCTACACCTTC
TRBJ1-5	NA	many	TRBV7-2	CASSLIVSNQPQHF	TGTGCCAGCAGCTTAATAGTCAGCAATCAGCCCCAGCATTTT
TRBJ2-3	NA	many	TRBV6-2/TRBV6-3	CASIRSPSGRADTQYF	TGTGCCAGCATCCGCTCCCCCAGCGGAAGGGCAGATACGCAGTATTTT
TRBJ1-6	TRBD1	NA	TRBV27	CANSFTGGESPLHF	TGTGCCAACAGTTTTACAGGGGGAGAATCACCCCTCCACTTT
TRBJ2-7	TRBD2	many	TRBV10-2	CASSESTGLGVNEQYF	TGCGCCAGCAGTGAGTCGACGGGACTAGGTGTTAACGAGCAGTACTTC
TRBJ1-1	NA	few	TRBV29-1	CSVEGHHGSEAFF	TGCAGCGTTGAAGGCCATCACGGATCTGAAGCTTTCTTT
TRBJ2-5	NA	many	TRBV7-2	CASSLAGQLAARSQYF	TGTGCCAGCAGCTTAGCGGGCCAGCTGGCGGCTCGTTCCCAGTACTTC
TRBJ1-2	NA	few	TRBV19	CATLGRGSDGYTF	TGTGCCACCTTAGGGAGGGGAAGCGATGGCTACACCTTC
TRBJ1-1	NA	many	TRBV28	CASSSAGAGNTEAFF	TGTGCCAGCAGTTCCGCCGGGGCAGGGAATACTGAAGCTTTCTTT
TRBJ2-1	NA	many	TRBV5-1	CASSLSTGVNEQFF	TGCGCCAGCAGCTTGTCGACCGGGGTCAATGAGCAGTTCTTC
TRBJ2-2	NA	many	TRBV10-1	CASSGVSTGELFF	TGCGCCAGCAGCGGAGTGAGCACCGGGGAGCTGTTTTTT
TRBJ1-1	NA	many	TRBV28	CASSFLFRRNTEAFF	TGTGCCAGCAGTTTCCTATTTCGGCGGAACACTGAAGCTTTCTTT